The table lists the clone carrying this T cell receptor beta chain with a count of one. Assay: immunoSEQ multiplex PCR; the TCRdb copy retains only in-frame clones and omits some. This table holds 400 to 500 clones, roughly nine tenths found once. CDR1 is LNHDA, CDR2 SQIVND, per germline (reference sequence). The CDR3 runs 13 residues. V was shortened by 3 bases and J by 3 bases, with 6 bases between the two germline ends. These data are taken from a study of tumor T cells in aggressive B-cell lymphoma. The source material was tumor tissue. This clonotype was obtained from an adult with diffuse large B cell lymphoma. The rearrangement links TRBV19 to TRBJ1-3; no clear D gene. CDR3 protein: CASSILGGNTIYF. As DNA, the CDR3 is TGTGCCAGTAGTATCCTCGGTGGAAACACCATATATTTT.